This T cell receptor beta chain came from a study of blood T cell repertoires in COVID-19. Profiling relied on immunoSEQ multiplex PCR, and the TCRdb table lists in-frame clones only, not all of them. The sample has about 160,000 clones, more than 75% seen once. The CDR3 totals 13 residues. Trimming stripped 5 bases from V and 8 bases from J, with 14 bases between. The germline CDR1 and CDR2 sequences are KGHDR and SFDVKD. This TCR came from a woman in her fifties or sixties who had recovered from COVID-19. V is TRBV24-1 and J is TRBJ1-2; D is possibly TRBD1 (6 bases). Specimen: PBMCs or T cells enriched from blood (not recorded which). This CDR3 is CATSASRGGGYTF. CDR3 nucleotides: TGTGCCACCAGTGCCAGCAGGGGAGGGGGCTACACCTTC.